The sample holds many counts of the clone carrying this T cell receptor (beta chain). Library preparation (for TCRbeta) was performed with unique molecular identifiers. TCRdb reprocessed the PCR reads with MiXCR, giving one entry per CDR3 protein. The sample has about 590,000 distinct CDR3 sequences, roughly 13% seen once; the top ten hold over 2%. These data are taken from a study of T-cell reconstitution after alpha-beta-depleted transplantation in children. Trimming removed 3 bases from V and 6 bases from J, with 9 bases in between. This CDR3 comprises 13 residues. Per the germline V gene, CDR1 is DFQATT and CDR2 is SNEGSKA (reference sequence).

The chain uses TRBV20-1 and TRBJ1-6; D is unresolved. Sample: PBMCs, mostly from graft donor cells, taken 360 days after TCRalphabeta/CD19-depleted stem cell transplant. The origin of this receptor is a male patient between 5 and 17 years old who had a stem cell transplant for acute myeloid leukemia, so the T cells may come from the graft donor. The CDR3 bases are TGCAGTGCTAGCAGGCTTTCTAATTCACCCCTCCACTTT. Amino acid sequence: CSASRLSNSPLHF.